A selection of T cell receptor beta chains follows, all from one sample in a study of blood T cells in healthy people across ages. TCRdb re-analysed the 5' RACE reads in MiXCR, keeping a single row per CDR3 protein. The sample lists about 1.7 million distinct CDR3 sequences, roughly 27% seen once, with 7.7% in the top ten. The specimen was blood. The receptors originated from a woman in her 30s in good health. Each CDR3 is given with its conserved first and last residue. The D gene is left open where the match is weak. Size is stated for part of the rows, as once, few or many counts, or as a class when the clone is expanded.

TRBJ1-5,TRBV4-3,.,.,CASSQDAGGGVFRPQHF,TGCGCCAGCAGCCAAGATGCGGGGGGGGGAGTATTTCGGCCCCAGCATTTT
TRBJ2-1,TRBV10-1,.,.,CASSEGTEQFF,TGCGCCAGCAGTGAGGGGACTGAGCAGTTCTTC
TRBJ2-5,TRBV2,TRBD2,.,CASSISGRARGSETQYF,TGTGCCAGCAGTATTAGCGGGCGGGCCCGCGGTAGTGAGACCCAGTACTTC
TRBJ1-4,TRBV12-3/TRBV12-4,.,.,CATTGGSVNEKLFF,TGTGCCACCACGGGGGGCAGCGTAAATGAAAAACTGTTTTTT
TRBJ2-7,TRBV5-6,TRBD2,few,CASSSSGTSGRWSYEQYF,TGTGCCAGCAGCTCCTCCGGGACTAGCGGGAGATGGTCCTACGAGCAGTACTTC
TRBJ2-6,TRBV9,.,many,CASSVSRQRPGANVLTF,TGTGCCAGCAGCGTGAGTCGACAGAGGCCTGGGGCCAACGTCCTGACTTTC
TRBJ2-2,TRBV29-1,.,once,CSVDGARGTGELFF,TGCAGCGTTGACGGAGCCAGGGGAACCGGGGAGCTGTTTTTT
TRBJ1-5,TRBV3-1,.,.,CASSQKAGNQPQHF,TGTGCCAGCAGCCAAAAGGCCGGAAATCAGCCCCAGCATTTT
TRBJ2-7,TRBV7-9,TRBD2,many,CASSPTSGVHEQYF,TGTGCCAGCAGCCCGACTAGCGGGGTACACGAGCAGTACTTC
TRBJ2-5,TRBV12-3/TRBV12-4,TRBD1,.,CASSFGAGGRETQYF,TGTGCCAGCAGTTTTGGGGCAGGGGGCAGGGAGACCCAGTACTTC
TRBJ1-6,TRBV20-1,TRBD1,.,CSAKVTGETPLHF,TGCAGTGCTAAAGTGACAGGGGAGACACCCCTCCACTTT
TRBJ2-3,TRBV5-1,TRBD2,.,CASSLGRTSGTADTQYF,TGCGCCAGCAGCTTGGGGAGGACTAGCGGGACCGCAGATACGCAGTATTTT
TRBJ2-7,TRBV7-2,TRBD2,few,CASSSVAGGRFSYEQYF,TGTGCCAGCAGCTCAGTAGCGGGGGGCCGGTTTTCCTACGAGCAGTACTTC
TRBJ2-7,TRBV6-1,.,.,CASSGVGVQAEQYF,TGTGCCAGCAGTGGTGTGGGGGTTCAAGCCGAGCAGTACTTC